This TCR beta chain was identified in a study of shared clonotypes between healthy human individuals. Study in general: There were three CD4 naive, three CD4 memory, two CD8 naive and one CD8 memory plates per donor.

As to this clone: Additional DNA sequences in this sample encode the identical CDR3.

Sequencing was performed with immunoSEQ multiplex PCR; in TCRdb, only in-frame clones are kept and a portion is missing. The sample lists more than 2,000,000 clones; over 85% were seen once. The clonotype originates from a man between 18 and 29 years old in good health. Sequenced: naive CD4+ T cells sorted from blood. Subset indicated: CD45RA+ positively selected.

The CDR3 reads CASSFLPGSYEQYF. CDR3 DNA sequence: TGCGCCAGCAGCTTCCTTCCAGGGTCCTACGAGCAGTACTTC. V is TRBV5-1 and J is TRBJ2-7, with TRBD1 as a possible D gene (5 bases). The germline CDR1 and CDR2 sequences are SGHRS and YFSETQ. The CDR3 extends over 14 amino acids. The V and J ends lost 2 bases and 1 base respectively, with 10 bases between them. Supplemented by reference TRBV5-1 and TRBJ2-7, the full variable domain reads KAGVTQTPRYLIKTRGQQVTLSCSPISGHRSVSWYQQTPGQGLQFLFEYFSETQRNKGNFPGRFSGRQFSNSRSEMNVSTLELGDSALYLCASSFLPGSYEQYFGPGTRLTVT.